This T cell receptor (beta chain) was sequenced in a study of cytomegalovirus exposure and HLA in healthy donors. Study-level results: Later analysis found that TCR beta chains associated with HLA were more clonally expanded than other, equally common chains. A later analysis showed TCR association rates differing by HLA locus, peaking at DRB1 and lowest at HLA-C.

PCR amplification relied on 60 Vbeta primers (plus 13 Jbeta primers). Using immunoSEQ multiplex PCR, the repertoire was profiled, and TCRdb retains in-frame clones only, with some absent. The table has more than 85,000 clones, roughly three quarters seen once. There are a few counts of this clone. The antigen is not known. V shed 5 bases, J shed 2 bases, and the junction held 9 bases outside the gene matches. This CDR3 is built from 16 residues. Germline CDR1 is SGHVS and CDR2 is FNYEAQ. This receptor was taken from a male donor in good health and CMV-seronegative. The chain links TRBV7-6 to TRBJ1-1, with TRBD1 identical over 9 bases. The sequenced sample consisted of PBMCs. CDR3 loop: CASSLTGGSINTEAFF. As DNA, the CDR3 is TGTGCCAGCAGCCTGACAGGGGGATCGATAAACACTGAAGCTTTCTTT.